This TCR beta chain was identified during a study of CD8 T cells in Susac syndrome. Random hexamers served to reverse transcribe roughly 0.5 to 1 ug RNA. MiXCR, run by TCRdb on the immunoSEQ multiplex PCR reads, gives a single entry per CDR3 protein. In the table there are more than 200,000 distinct CDR3 sequences, 90% to 95% of which are singletons. V was cut by 1 base and J by 5 bases, with 8 bases left in between. This CDR3 has 13 amino acids. CDR1 and CDR2 (germline): SNHLY, FYNNEI. Sequencing was carried out using CD4+ T cells from PBMCs. This TCR came from a human donor with multiple sclerosis. V usage is TRBV2 and J usage is TRBJ2-5; D call uncertain. Here the CDR3 DNA reads TGTGCCAGCAGTGAAGGCGCTTGGGAGACCCAGTACTTC. Residues: CASSEGAWETQYF.